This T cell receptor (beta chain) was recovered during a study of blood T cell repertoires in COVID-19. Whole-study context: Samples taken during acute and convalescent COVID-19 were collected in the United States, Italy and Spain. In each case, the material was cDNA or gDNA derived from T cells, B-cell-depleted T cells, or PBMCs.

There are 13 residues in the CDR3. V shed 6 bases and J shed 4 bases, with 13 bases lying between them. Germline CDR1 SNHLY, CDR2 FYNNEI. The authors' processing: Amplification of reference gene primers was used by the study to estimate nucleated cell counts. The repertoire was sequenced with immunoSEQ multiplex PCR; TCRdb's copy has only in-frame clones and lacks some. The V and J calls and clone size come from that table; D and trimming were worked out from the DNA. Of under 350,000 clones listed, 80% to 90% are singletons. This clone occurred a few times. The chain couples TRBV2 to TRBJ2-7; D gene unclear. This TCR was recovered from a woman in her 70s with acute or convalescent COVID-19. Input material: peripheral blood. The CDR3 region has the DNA TGTGCCAGCAGCCTCCGCGTTTCTTACGAGCAGTACTTC. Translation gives CASSLRVSYEQYF.